These 11 T cell receptor beta chains were all obtained from the same sample, sequenced in a study of molecular identifiers for immune sequencing clone quantification. TCRdb analysed the PCR reads with MiXCR anew, one entry per CDR3 protein. The data show about 510,000 distinct CDR3 sequences, with about 25% seen just once and 0.76% held by the top ten. The sequencing sample was made of naive CD8+ T cells from blood, with Jurkat cell RNA spiked in. The subset was: FACS-sorted CD8+CD4-CCR7+CD45RA+ naive T cells. All receptors derive from a human donor in good health. Some libraries in this study had Jurkat cell RNA spiked in.

The chain recombines TRBV2 with TRBJ2-7; D unclear. The V gene's germline CDR1 is SNHLY and CDR2 FYNNEI. Between the trimmed V and J ends, which lost 4 bases and 9 bases, there was a span of 19 bases. The CDR3 spans 14 residues. CDR3 residues: CASSGVASAFAQYF. The CDR3 nucleotides are TGTGCCAGCAGTGGAGTGGCTAGTGCTTTCGCGCAGTACTTC.

This clonotype showed up many times. This rearrangement joins TRBV27 to TRBJ2-7; tentative D call: TRBD2 (5 bases). V lost 2 bases to trimming and J lost 5 bases, with 16 bases between them. The CDR3 is made up of 15 amino acids. Per germline, CDR1 MNHEY and CDR2 SMNVEV (reference sequence). CDR3 region: CASSLAGAGFHEQYF. The CDR3 coding sequence is TGTGCCAGCAGTTTAGCGGGCGCGGGCTTTCACGAGCAGTACTTC.

The chain joins TRBV6-2 or TRBV6-3 to TRBJ2-7; D unresolved. The germline gives CDR1 MNHEY, CDR2 SVGEGT. The CDR3 contains 11 residues. The V end was cut by 7 bases, the J end by 3 bases, with 7 bases between. The CDR3 protein is CASTHLYEQYF. The CDR3 DNA reads TGTGCCAGCACCCACCTCTACGAGCAGTACTTC.

Note on this clonotype: Possible read error: a much larger clone is one base away. The chain is built from TRBV20-1 and TRBJ2-3; D might be TRBD2 (6 bases). CDR3 length equals 18 residues. Deletions cut 4 bases from V and 1 base from J, with 24 bases between. Per the germline V gene, CDR1 is DFQATT and CDR2 is SNEGSKA (reference sequence). CDR3 sequence: CSAMGLTGAVFRTDTQYF. The CDR3 nucleotides read TGCAGTGCTATGGGGCTCACGGGAGCAGTGTTTCGCACAGATACGCAGTATTTT.

The CDR3 sequence: CASSPGTMQYF. The CDR3 DNA reads TGTGCCAGCAGCCCAGGGACGATGCAGTATTTT. J is TRBJ2-3 and V is TRBV13; D may correspond to TRBD1 or TRBD2 (5 bases each). The CDR3 sequence is 11 residues long. Germline lookup yields CDR1 PRHDT and CDR2 FYEKMQ (reference sequence). Trimming pared 5 bases from V and 11 bases from J, leaving 11 bases between.

This clonotype was seen more than once but under ten times. The gene calls are TRBV21-1 and TRBJ1-5; no check of the table's D call, TRBD1, against the DNA was made. TRBV21-1 corresponds to a pseudogene. CDR3 size: 17 residues. CDR3 sequence reads: CASSTYDRGPSWQPQHF. The CDR3 region has the DNA TGTGCCAGCAGCACCTACGACAGGGGGCCTTCATGGCAGCCCCAGCATTTT.

In the case of this clonotype: This may arise from a read error, as a much more abundant clone is one base away. The chain has TRBV2 and TRBJ1-1; D is undetermined. The CDR3 length is 13 residues. V dropped 8 bases and J dropped 4 bases, with 14 bases sitting between them. Germline-derived CDR1 and CDR2 are SNHLY and FYNNEI. CDR3 amino acids: CASLERGSTEAFF. For the CDR3, the DNA is TGTGCCAGCCTAGAGCGAGGAAGCACTGAAGCTTTCTTT.

The chain joins TRBV11-2 to TRBJ2-5; D call uncertain. Germline V gives CDR1 SGHAT, CDR2 FQNNGV. This CDR3 comprises 14 residues. Trimming cost V 5 bases and J 0 bases, with 10 bases left between them. CDR3 nucleotides: TGTGCCAGCAGCCCCGACTTGTACCAAGAGACCCAGTACTTC. Protein: CASSPDLYQETQYF.

This clonotype was seen many times. This rearrangement joins TRBV29-1 to TRBJ2-3; TRBD2 agrees at 8 bases. The CDR3 is 13 residues long. The V segment lost 7 bases and the J segment 1 base; nucleotides outside the gene matches: 4. The germline CDR1 and CDR2 sequences are SQVTM and ANQGSEA. The DNA for the CDR3 is TGCAGCGCGCCGGGACTAGGCACAGATACGCAGTATTTT. This encodes CSAPGLGTDTQYF.

J is TRBJ2-5 and V is TRBV6-6; D is unresolved. The CDR3 spans 12 residues. V dropped 7 bases and J dropped 5 bases, with 11 bases sitting between them. Per the germline V gene, CDR1 is MNHNY and CDR2 is SVGAGI (reference sequence). CDR3 sequence reads: CASTYSRETQYF. The CDR3 DNA sequence: TGTGCCAGCACCTATAGTCGGGAGACCCAGTACTTC.

Comment on this clonotype: Possible read error: a much larger clone is one base away. The genes are TRBV7-9 and TRBJ1-1; the D gene is possibly TRBD1 (6 bases). This CDR3 is 13 amino acids long. Germline V gene lookup returns CDR1 SEHNR and CDR2 FQNEAQ (reference sequence). The CDR3 nucleotides read TGTGCCGGCAGCGATGGACAGTACACTGAAGCTTTCTTT. This encodes CAGSDGQYTEAFF.